Listed here are 30 T cell receptor beta chains from one sample, sequenced in a study of T-cell memory formation after mild COVID-19. TCRdb reprocessed the 5' RACE reads via MiXCR and lists one record per CDR3 protein. The profile shows more than 150,000 distinct CDR3 sequences, about a fifth of them singletons. Source material: PBMCs or a T cell subset sorted from them (not recorded which). These receptors were taken from a man younger than 30 who had mild COVID-19 (a few samples of this study predate the infection). Cell type and time point are not known.

This sequence joins TRBV7-4 and TRBJ1-3; D perhaps matches TRBD1 (6 bases). Germline CDR1 is SGHVT and CDR2 is SQSDAQ. V was pared by 5 bases and J by 0 bases, with 17 bases between. The length of the CDR3 is 17 residues. CDR3: CASSPQQGQDSGNTIYF. CDR3 coding DNA: TGTGCCAGCAGCCCACAGCAGGGGCAGGACTCTGGAAACACCATATATTTT.

This clonotype has a handful of counts. The chain carries TRBV4-3 and TRBJ1-1, with a weak D call TRBD1 (6 bases). The CDR3 length is 15 residues. Germline V gene sequence: CDR1 LGHNA, CDR2 YSLEER. V lost 3 bases and J lost 0, with 11 bases in between. In DNA, the CDR3 is TGCGCCAGCAGCCACGCCGGACAGTTGAACACTGAAGCTTTCTTT. This sequence encodes CASSHAGQLNTEAFF.

V is TRBV6-5 and J is TRBJ2-7; the D gene is possibly TRBD1 (6 bases). The V end lost 8 bases, the J end lost 0 bases, and 17 bases lay between the germline ends. The germline V gene has CDR1 MNHEY and CDR2 SVGAGI. This CDR3 comprises 15 residues. The chain's CDR3 is CASSRTGSPSYEQYF. The CDR3, as DNA: TGTGCCAGCTCTCGCACAGGGTCTCCCTCCTACGAGCAGTACTTC.

This clonotype came up once. The V call is TRBV7-2, the J call TRBJ2-3; 8 bases map to TRBD2. Germline V gene sequence: CDR1 SGHTA, CDR2 FQGNSA. The CDR3 spans 15 residues. J lost 5 bases, V lost 3 bases, and 7 bases had no gene match. In nucleotides, the CDR3 is TGTGCCAGCAGCTTTCTCCGGGGGGGCTTAGATACGCAGTATTTT. Translation: CASSFLRGGLDTQYF. Full variable domain (rest looked up from reference TRBV7-2 and TRBJ2-3): GAGVSQSPSNKVTEKGKDVELRCDPISGHTALYWYRQSLGQGLEFLIYFQGNSAPDKSGLPSDRFSAERTGGSVSTLTIQRTQQEDSAVYLCASSFLRGGLDTQYFGPGTRLTVL.

The rearrangement links TRBV7-2 to TRBJ2-3, with TRBD2 identical over 11 bases. This CDR3 region has 17 residues. Germline V gives CDR1 SGHTA, CDR2 FQGNSA. V was clipped by 2 bases and J by 2 bases; unmatched bases: 6. The CDR3 spells CASSLTLLAGVTDTQYF. The DNA of the CDR3 is TGTGCCAGCAGCTTAACGCTACTAGCGGGGGTCACAGATACGCAGTATTTT.

This clonotype was picked up a small number of times. The V gene is TRBV20-1, the J gene TRBJ2-1; D may be TRBD2 (5 bases). The CDR3 sequence is 14 residues long. V gave up 6 bases and J gave up 7 bases, with 19 bases separating them. The V gene's germline CDR1 is DFQATT and CDR2 SNEGSKA (reference sequence). In DNA, the CDR3 is TGCAGTGCCTCTTCCGGGATCCAGACGAATGAGCAGTTCTTC. Translation gives CSASSGIQTNEQFF.

This clonotype was detected only a few times. This chain connects TRBV4-2 to TRBJ1-2, with D possibly matching TRBD1 (6 bases). Germline loops: CDR1 LGHNA, CDR2 YNFKEQ. This CDR3 has 14 amino acids. Trimming left V 0 bases short and J 8 bases short, with 13 bases between. CDR3 DNA sequence: TGTGCCAGCAGCCAAGAGGGGGCTGGGAGGGGCTACACCTTC. It specifies CASSQEGAGRGYTF.

The rearrangement uses TRBV5-4 and TRBJ2-5, with D perhaps TRBD1 or TRBD2 (6 bases each). The CDR3 contains 15 residues. Germline V CDR1 and CDR2: SGHNT, YYREEE (reference sequence). With 0 bases removed from V and 2 bases from J, the gap between germline ends came to 11 bases. CDR3 sequence reads: CASSLVGGGQETQYF. Here the CDR3 DNA reads TGTGCCAGCAGCTTGGTGGGGGGCGGGCAAGAGACCCAGTACTTC.

This clonotype was seen more than once but under ten times. The chain has TRBV12-3 or TRBV12-4 and TRBJ2-3; 8 nucleotides agree with TRBD1. The CDR3 is 16 residues long. With 4 bases clipped from V and 1 base from J, the junction kept 7 bases outside the gene matches. The CDR3 region has the DNA TGTGCCAGCAGTTACCGAACAGGGGGTGGCACAGATACGCAGTATTTT. Its protein is CASSYRTGGGTDTQYF.

The rearrangement uses TRBV6-5 and TRBJ2-2, with D perhaps TRBD1 (6 bases). Per the germline V gene, CDR1 is MNHEY and CDR2 is SVGAGI. This CDR3 region has 12 residues. V was clipped by 5 bases and J by 7 bases, with 8 bases between them. The CDR3 nucleotides are TGTGCCAGCAGTAACAGGGACGGGGAGCTGTTTTTT. It yields the protein CASSNRDGELFF.

The sample holds a few counts of this clonotype. The chain couples TRBV6-5 to TRBJ2-6; D unclear. Trimming left V 7 bases short and J 2 bases short, with 9 bases between. The CDR3 consists of 14 residues. From germline, CDR1 is MNHEY and CDR2 SVGAGI. CDR3 sequence: CASTPTAGANVLTF. CDR3 DNA: TGTGCCAGCACCCCCACGGCTGGGGCCAACGTCCTGACTTTC.

CDR3 DNA sequence: TGTGCCACCAGCAGAGATACACAACTCTATGGCTACACCTTC. It is translated as CATSRDTQLYGYTF. V usage is TRBV15 and J usage is TRBJ1-2; D remains unclear. The length of the CDR3 is 14 residues. V lost 0 bases, J lost 4 bases, and 9 bases lay in between. In germline, CDR1 is LNHNV, CDR2 YYDKDF (reference sequence).

V usage is TRBV7-6 and J usage is TRBJ1-1; D call uncertain. Trimming left V 3 bases short and J 5 bases short, with 10 bases between. This CDR3 has 13 residues. CDR1 SGHVS and CDR2 FNYEAQ come from the germline V gene. CDR3 sequence (DNA): TGTGCCAGCAGCTTGTCAAGACGTACTGAAGCTTTCTTT. This codes for CASSLSRRTEAFF.

In its sample, this clonotype was seen a few times. The gene calls are TRBV9 and TRBJ2-1, with 10 bases identical to TRBD2. Germline loops: CDR1 SGDLS, CDR2 YYNGEE. The CDR3 has 15 amino acids. The J segment lost 4 bases and the V segment lost 2 bases, leaving 3 bases of the junction unmatched. CDR3 sequence: CASSVSGGQYNEQFF. The CDR3 DNA is TGTGCCAGCAGCGTTAGCGGGGGGCAGTACAATGAGCAGTTCTTC.

The chain has TRBV7-7 and TRBJ2-5; D unclear. Trimming cost V 5 bases and J 5 bases, with 9 bases left between them. The germline gives CDR1 SSHAT, CDR2 FNYEAQ (reference sequence). The CDR3 loop spans 12 amino acids. The CDR3, as DNA: TGTGCCAGCAGCGCTTGGAAGGAGACCCAGTACTTC. It codes for CASSAWKETQYF.

In its sample, this clonotype was seen a few times. This is likely a read error, given that the CDR3 carries no conserved phenylalanine or tryptophan at its end. The limits of the CDR3 on the DNA are not certain, so only TCRdb's listed CDR3 is given. The gene calls are TRBV5-1 and TRBJ2-1; the table's D call, TRBD2, has no DNA check behind it. Germline CDR1 and CDR2: SGHRS and YFSETQ. The CDR3 sequence runs 13 residues, both termini included. The CDR3 here is CASSPGTSGAPTI.

This clonotype was counted between two and nine times. The rearrangement joins TRBV7-2 to TRBJ2-6, with D possibly matching TRBD2 (6 bases). This CDR3 spans 16 amino acids. Germline values: CDR1 SGHTA, CDR2 FQGNSA. The V and J ends lost 5 bases and 4 bases respectively, with 15 bases between them. Written as DNA, the CDR3 is TGTGCCAGCAGCACGATTCGGGGGAGAGGGGCCAACGTCCTGACTTTC. Residues: CASSTIRGRGANVLTF.

This clonotype has a handful of counts. The V and J genes are TRBV30 and TRBJ2-7, with TRBD1 identical over 8 bases. The V gene end was trimmed by 4 bases and the J gene end by 5 bases; junction bases not matched to a gene: 10. CDR1 and CDR2 (germline): GTSNPN, SVGIG (reference sequence). CDR3 length: 14 amino acids. The CDR3 DNA is TGTGCCTGGAACTACCAGGACAGGGTTGACGAGCAGTACTTC. Translation: CAWNYQDRVDEQYF.

The genes are TRBV6-5 and TRBJ1-6; 9 positions agree with TRBD1. Germline CDR1 MNHEY, CDR2 SVGAGI. The V and J ends lost 5 bases and 10 bases, in that order; junction bases with no gene match: 15. CDR3 length: 17 residues. The DNA for the CDR3 is TGTGCCAGCAGTCCGGGGACAGGGAGTCCGTGGGCGTCACCCCTCCACTTT. Translating gives CASSPGTGSPWASPLHF.

Only a few counts were recorded for this clonotype. V gene TRBV6-5 combines with J gene TRBJ2-5; the match to TRBD2 covers 8 bases. V lost 7 bases to trimming and J lost 4 bases; unmatched junction nucleotides: 20. Germline V lookup: CDR1 MNHEY, CDR2 SVGAGI. The CDR3 covers 18 residues. This CDR3 is CASTYTSSGGPTRETQYF. DNA of the CDR3: TGTGCCAGCACCTACACAAGCAGCGGGGGCCCTACCAGAGAGACCCAGTACTTC.

This clonotype has only a few counts. This sequence joins TRBV12-3 or TRBV12-4 and TRBJ1-2, with a possible D match to TRBD1 (6 bases). V was pared by 6 bases and J by 4 bases, with 15 bases between. The CDR3 length is 14 residues. CDR3 loop: CASSPGQLAYGYTF. The CDR3 DNA follows: TGTGCCAGCAGCCCGGGACAACTTGCCTATGGCTACACCTTC.

This chain uses TRBV12-3 or TRBV12-4 with TRBJ2-6; 11 bases map to TRBD2. This CDR3 has 20 residues. V was clipped by 3 bases and J by 0 bases; unmatched bases: 10. CDR3 coding DNA: TGTGCCAGCAGTTTTCTCGGACTAGCGGGCCAGAGCTCTGGGGCCAACGTCCTGACTTTC. Translating it yields CASSFLGLAGQSSGANVLTF.

This clonotype was seen a handful of times. The CDR3 here is CASSKGGHEQYF. In DNA, the CDR3 is TGTGCCAGCAGTAAAGGGGGTCACGAGCAGTACTTC. The rearrangement joins TRBV6-5 to TRBJ2-7, with D perhaps matching TRBD1 (6 bases). CDR1 is MNHEY, CDR2 SVGAGI, per germline. The germline V and J ends were trimmed by 5 bases and 5 bases, with 10 bases remaining between them. The CDR3 has 12 residues.

The chain has TRBV9 and TRBJ2-5, with 8 positions matching TRBD1. Trimming cost V 3 bases and J 4 bases; bases outside gene matches: 8. Germline V lookup: CDR1 SGDLS, CDR2 YYNGEE. This CDR3 is 15 amino acids long. CDR3 residues: CASSATTGVVETQYF. Here the CDR3 DNA reads TGTGCCAGCAGCGCCACGACAGGGGTAGTAGAGACCCAGTACTTC. Variable domain in full (rest from reference TRBV9 and TRBJ2-5): DSGVTQTPKHLITATGQRVTLRCSPRSGDLSVYWYQQSLDQGLQFLIQYYNGEERAKGNILERFSAQQFPDLHSELNLSSLELGDSALYFCASSATTGVVETQYFGPGTRLLVL.

The chain's CDR3 is CSARADRALYEQYF. The CDR3 coding sequence is TGCAGTGCTAGAGCAGACAGGGCGCTCTACGAGCAGTACTTC. The chain couples TRBV20-1 to TRBJ2-7, with TRBD1 matching over 7 bases. J lost 3 bases, V lost 1 base, and 6 bases had no gene match. This CDR3 region has 14 residues. Germline V CDR1 and CDR2: DFQATT, SNEGSKA (reference sequence).

The V gene is TRBV5-1, the J gene TRBJ1-2, with D perhaps TRBD1 (5 bases). With 4 bases removed from V and 5 bases from J, the gap between germline ends came to 15 bases. The V gene's germline CDR1 is SGHRS and CDR2 YFSETQ. This CDR3 region has 14 residues. CDR3 region: CASSPNQGQYGYTF. The CDR3 nucleotides are TGCGCCAGCAGCCCTAATCAAGGACAATATGGCTACACCTTC.

This clonotype was observed a handful of times. The rearrangement links TRBV7-3 to TRBJ2-2; 12 nucleotides match TRBD1. This CDR3 is 14 amino acids long. In germline, CDR1 is SGHTA, CDR2 FQGTGA. The ends lost 4 bases at V and 6 bases at J; junction bases unmatched: 0. The CDR3 spells CASSWDRGPGELFF. DNA for the CDR3: TGTGCCAGCAGCTGGGACAGGGGGCCCGGGGAGCTGTTTTTT. Filled out from reference TRBV7-3 and TRBJ2-2, the complete variable domain reads GAGVSQTPSNKVTEKGKYVELRCDPISGHTALYWYRQSLGQGPEFLIYFQGTGAADDSGLPNDRFFAVRPEGSVSTLKIQRTERGDSAVYLCASSWDRGPGELFFGEGSRLTVL.

This clonotype was observed a few times. V gene TRBV4-3 combines with J gene TRBJ2-3; tentatively, D is TRBD1 (6 bases). Deletions cut 1 base from V and 5 bases from J, with 13 bases between. Germline loops: CDR1 LGHNA, CDR2 YSLEER. This CDR3 is 15 amino acids long. In DNA, the CDR3 is TGCGCCAGCAGCCAAGGACGGGGACAATTAGATACGCAGTATTTT. Protein sequence: CASSQGRGQLDTQYF.

This clonotype was observed a few times. The V and J genes are TRBV5-8 and TRBJ2-1; tentative D call: TRBD1 (6 bases). Germline CDR1 is SGHTS and CDR2 is YDEGEE. The CDR3 has 14 residues. V dropped 2 bases and J dropped 2 bases, with 8 bases sitting between them. The CDR3 protein is CASSLQGTYNEQFF. In DNA, the CDR3 is TGTGCCAGCAGCTTACAGGGTACCTACAATGAGCAGTTCTTC.

The rearrangement uses TRBV6-5 and TRBJ2-7; TRBD1 aligns across 10 bases. The CDR3 covers 18 residues. V trimming: 0 bases; J trimming: 2 bases; junction bases outside the gene matches: 10. CDR1 and CDR2 (germline): MNHEY, SVGAGI. CDR3 DNA: TGTGCCAGCAGTTACTCGACGTCAGCCGGGACAGGGGCCTACGAGCAGTACTTC. Translating it yields CASSYSTSAGTGAYEQYF.